This T cell receptor (beta chain) emerged from a study of cytotoxic CD8 clonotypes in ibrutinib-treated CLL. Looking at the study overall: The group held 11 relapsed/refractory and roughly 15 treatment-naive patients, with 17 to 18 IGHV unmutated. Response samples were obtained once patients had received a median 12 months of treatment, range 6 to 36.

With sequencing, the targeted depth ranged from 1 in 200,000 to 1 in 1 million T cells. TCRdb keeps only in-frame clones here, not all; method: immunoSEQ multiplex PCR. Here the sample spans around 300,000 clones, roughly 85% being singletons. The V and J ends lost 10 bases and 2 bases, in that order; junction bases with no gene match: 5. CDR1 and CDR2 from the germline V gene are MNHEY and SMNVEV (reference sequence). This CDR3 has 16 amino acids. Material: PBMCs, obtained before ibrutinib treatment. V is TRBV27 and J is TRBJ2-6, with 13 bases aligning to TRBD2. The source is a human donor with chronic lymphocytic leukemia. The CDR3 loop is CAIMGLAGTGANVLTF. Here the CDR3 DNA reads TGTGCCATCATGGGACTAGCGGGAACTGGGGCCAACGTCCTGACTTTC.